This TCR beta chain was identified in a study of cytomegalovirus exposure and HLA in healthy donors. The wider study: The study's early data release held 75 million to 95 million unique TCRs from HLA-typed donors. Broader study findings: With DRB1 most and HLA-C fewest, TCR association rates differed between HLA loci in a later analysis. In a later analysis, approximately 18,000 TCR beta sequences were associated with HLA alleles at 0.05 false discovery rate. Later on, an analysis found that several of the most significant clusters appeared to be linked to common viral pathogens, which included parvovirus B19.

The CDR3 is made up of 17 amino acids. Looked up from germline, CDR1 is SGHNT and CDR2 is YYREEE (reference sequence). With V trimmed by 0 bases and J by 5 bases, 8 bases remained unmatched. The PCR made use of 60 Vbeta and 13 Jbeta primers. Method: immunoSEQ multiplex PCR; TCRdb's copy keeps in-frame clones and lacks some. Of around 100,000 clones in the sample, 80% to 90% were seen once. About this clone itself: Its antigen is still unknown.

The chain has TRBV5-4 and TRBJ2-7; 13 bases align to TRBD2. The clonotype comes from a woman under 30 in good health and CMV-seropositive. Input material: PBMCs. CDR3 coding DNA: TGTGCCAGCAGCTTGGGACAGGGACTAGCGGGACAGGACGAGCAGTACTTC. Amino acids: CASSLGQGLAGQDEQYF.